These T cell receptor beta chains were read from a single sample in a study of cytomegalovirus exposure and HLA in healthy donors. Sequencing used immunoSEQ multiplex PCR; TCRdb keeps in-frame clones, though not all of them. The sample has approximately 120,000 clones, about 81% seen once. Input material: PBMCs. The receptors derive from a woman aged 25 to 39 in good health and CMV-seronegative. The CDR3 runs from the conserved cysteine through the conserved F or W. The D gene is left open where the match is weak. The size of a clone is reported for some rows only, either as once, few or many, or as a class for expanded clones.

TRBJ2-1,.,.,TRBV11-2,CASSLEQGGYNEQFF,TGTGCCAGCAGCTTAGAACAGGGAGGGTACAATGAGCAGTTCTTC
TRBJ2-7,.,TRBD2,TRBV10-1,CASSESGLANPYEQYF,TGCGCCAGCAGTGAGTCGGGACTAGCGAATCCCTACGAGCAGTACTTC
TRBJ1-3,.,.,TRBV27,CASSLFEGGTNGNTIYF,TGTGCCAGCAGTTTATTCGAGGGAGGGACGAATGGAAACACCATATATTTT
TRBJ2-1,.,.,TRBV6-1,CASTSGGAGVNEQFF,TGTGCCAGCACCTCAGGGGGCGCGGGAGTTAACGAGCAGTTCTTC
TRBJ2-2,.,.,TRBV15,CATSLAVGTGELFF,TGTGCCACCAGTCTAGCCGTGGGGACCGGGGAGCTGTTTTTT
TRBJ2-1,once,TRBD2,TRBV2,CASSMTSGTLYNEQFF,TGTGCCAGCAGTATGACTAGCGGGACCCTATACAATGAGCAGTTCTTC
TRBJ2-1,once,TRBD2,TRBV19,CASSDGTSGFNEQFF,TGTGCCAGTAGTGATGGGACTAGCGGGTTCAATGAGCAGTTCTTC
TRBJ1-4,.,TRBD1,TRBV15,CATSRVRTGAEKLFF,TGTGCCACCAGCAGAGTCCGGACAGGGGCTGAAAAACTGTTTTTT
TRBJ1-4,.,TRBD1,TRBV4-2,CASSQWTGSNEKLFF,TGTGCCAGCAGCCAATGGACAGGGAGTAATGAAAAACTGTTTTTT
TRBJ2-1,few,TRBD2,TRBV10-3,CAITAGEGNEQFF,TGTGCCATCACAGCGGGAGAGGGGAATGAGCAGTTCTTC
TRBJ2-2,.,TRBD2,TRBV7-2,CASSLAGLANTGELFF,TGTGCCAGCAGCTTAGCCGGACTAGCGAACACCGGGGAGCTGTTTTTT
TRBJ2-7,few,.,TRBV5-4,CASSLKGVEQYF,TGTGCCAGCAGCTTGAAGGGGGTGGAGCAGTACTTC
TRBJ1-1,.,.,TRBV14,CASSQWAGNTEAFF,TGTGCCAGCAGCCAATGGGCAGGGAACACTGAAGCTTTCTTT
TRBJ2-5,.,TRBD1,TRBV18,CASSPTDRVGETQYF,TGTGCCAGCTCACCTACCGACAGGGTGGGAGAGACCCAGTACTTC
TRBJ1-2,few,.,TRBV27,CASSLYRDYGYTF,TGTGCCAGCAGTTTATACCGGGACTATGGCTACACCTTC
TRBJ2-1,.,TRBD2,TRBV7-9,CASSFQAGGNNEQFF,TGTGCCAGCAGCTTTCAAGCGGGGGGGAACAATGAGCAGTTCTTC
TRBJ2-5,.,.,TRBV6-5,CASSYSGGIGAGTQYF,TGTGCCAGCAGTTACTCAGGCGGGATTGGGGCGGGGACCCAGTACTTC
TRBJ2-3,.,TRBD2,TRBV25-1,CASSRASGLTDTQYF,TGTGCCAGCAGTAGAGCTAGCGGACTCACAGATACGCAGTATTTT
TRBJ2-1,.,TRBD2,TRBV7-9,CASSPGTSGSYEQFF,TGTGCCAGCAGCCCAGGGACTAGCGGGAGCTATGAGCAGTTCTTC
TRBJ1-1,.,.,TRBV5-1,CASSLTGDTEAFF,TGCGCCAGCAGCTTAACGGGGGACACTGAAGCTTTCTTT
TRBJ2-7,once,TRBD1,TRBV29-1,CSVEGDRGRGEQYF,TGCAGCGTTGAAGGGGACAGGGGCCGGGGGGAGCAGTACTTC
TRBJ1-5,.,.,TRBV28,CASSAQGWGNQPQHF,TGTGCCAGCAGTGCCCAGGGGTGGGGCAATCAGCCCCAGCATTTT
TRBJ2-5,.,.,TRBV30,CAWSPGLAQRQETQYF,TGTGCCTGGAGCCCCGGGCTAGCCCAACGTCAAGAGACCCAGTACTTC
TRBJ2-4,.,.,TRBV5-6,CASSKDTNIQYF,TGTGCCAGCAGCAAAGACACCAACATTCAGTACTTC
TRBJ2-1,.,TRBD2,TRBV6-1,CASSEGGGLAGVNEQFF,TGTGCCAGCAGTGAAGGAGGGGGCCTAGCGGGAGTTAATGAGCAGTTCTTC
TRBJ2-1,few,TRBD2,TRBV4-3,CASSHDIGMGTRPYNEQFF,TGCGCCAGCAGCCATGATATCGGAATGGGGACTAGACCTTACAATGAGCAGTTCTTC
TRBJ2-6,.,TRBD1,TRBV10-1,CASSPGQGVGANVLTF,TGCGCCAGCAGTCCGGGACAGGGTGTTGGGGCCAACGTCCTGACTTTC
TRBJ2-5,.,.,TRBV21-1,CASSLQRTGPMFQETQYF,TGTGCCAGCAGCCTACAGAGGACAGGCCCAATGTTCCAAGAGACCCAGTACTTC
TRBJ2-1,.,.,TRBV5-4,CASSPQGGPYNEQFF,TGTGCCAGCAGTCCCCAGGGAGGCCCCTACAATGAGCAGTTCTTC
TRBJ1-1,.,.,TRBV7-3,CASSFGGAKKAFF,TGTGCCAGCAGCTTTGGGGGCGCGAAAAAAGCTTTCTTT
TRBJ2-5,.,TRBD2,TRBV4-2,CASSQDPGTSGSQTQYF,TGTGCCAGCAGCCAAGATCCCGGGACTAGCGGGAGTCAGACCCAGTACTTC
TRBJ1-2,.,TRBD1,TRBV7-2,CASSATGGYGYTF,TGTGCCAGCAGCGCTACAGGGGGCTATGGCTACACCTTC
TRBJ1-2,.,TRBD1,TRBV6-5,CASTHRGNYGYTF,TGTGCCAGCACCCACAGGGGTAACTATGGCTACACCTTC
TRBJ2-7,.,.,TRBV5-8,CASSSSTGAYEQYF,TGTGCCAGCAGCTCAAGTACGGGGGCCTACGAGCAGTACTTC